The 25 T cell receptor beta chains reported below all come from one sample, sequenced in a study of graft-versus-host responses after intestinal transplantation. Using immunoSEQ multiplex PCR, the repertoire was profiled, and TCRdb retains in-frame clones only, with some absent. The table shows tens of thousands of clones, with 87% occurring only once. Both intraepithelial and lamina propria lymphocytes were released by processing graft tissue. The sample consisted of ileum tissue, taken around 190 days after intestinal transplant. The receptors come from a human patient who received an intestinal transplant, so some T cells may come from the graft donor.

This chain links TRBV6-1 with TRBJ1-1; D gene uncertain. CDR1 and CDR2 from the germline V gene are MNHNS and SASEGT. This CDR3 contains 14 residues. Trimming removed 3 bases from V and 0 bases from J, with 8 bases in between. CDR3: CASSERNMNTEAFF. CDR3 nucleotides: TGTGCCAGCAGTGAGCGCAATATGAACACTGAAGCTTTCTTT.

V is TRBV30 and J is TRBJ2-1; weak D call: TRBD2 (5 bases). The CDR3 length is 12 residues. Germline V gene sequence: CDR1 GTSNPN, CDR2 SVGIG (reference sequence). With 2 bases removed from V and 8 bases from J, the gap between germline ends came to 10 bases. The CDR3 here is CAWSKGSDEQFF. CDR3 nucleotide sequence: TGTGCCTGGAGTAAAGGGAGCGATGAGCAGTTCTTC.

The rearrangement joins TRBV27 to TRBJ2-3, with D tentatively TRBD2 (5 bases). Germline V gives CDR1 MNHEY, CDR2 SMNVEV (reference sequence). CDR3 length: 13 amino acids. The CDR3, as DNA: TGTGCTACCTCGGGGTTCAGCACAGATACGCAGTATTTT. It translates to CATSGFSTDTQYF.

There are a few counts of this clone. The CDR3 spells CAVRGANYGYTF. The CDR3, as DNA: TGTGCCGTCAGGGGGGCCAACTATGGCTACACCTTC. The gene calls are TRBV28 and TRBJ1-2, with 7 bases that match TRBD1. Germline values: CDR1 MDHEN, CDR2 SYDVKM. The CDR3 covers 12 residues. V shed 11 bases, J shed 2 bases, and the junction held 5 bases outside the gene matches.

The rearrangement uses TRBV9 and TRBJ2-7; TRBD1 agrees at 11 bases. This CDR3 has 15 residues. The J segment lost 2 bases and the V segment lost 2 bases, leaving 3 bases of the junction unmatched. Per the germline V gene, CDR1 is SGDLS and CDR2 is YYNGEE. CDR3 sequence reads: CASSVGQGAAYEQYF. The CDR3 DNA follows: TGTGCCAGCAGCGTCGGACAGGGGGCAGCCTACGAGCAGTACTTC. Full variable domain (remainder filled in from reference TRBV9 and TRBJ2-7): DSGVTQTPKHLITATGQRVTLRCSPRSGDLSVYWYQQSLDQGLQFLIQYYNGEERAKGNILERFSAQQFPDLHSELNLSSLELGDSALYFCASSVGQGAAYEQYFGPGTRLTVT.

V and J are TRBV30 and TRBJ1-5; possibly TRBD1 for D (5 bases). The CDR3 has 11 amino acids. CDR1 GTSNPN and CDR2 SVGIG come from the germline V gene (reference sequence). The V end was cut by 2 bases, the J end by 15 bases, with 14 bases between. The CDR3 coding sequence is TGTGCCTGGAGTCTGGGACCGTACACGCATTTT. Amino acids: CAWSLGPYTHF.

In DNA, the CDR3 is TGCGCCAGCAGCCTGCAGGGGTTTGAGCCCCAGCATTTT. It yields the protein CASSLQGFEPQHF. The genes are TRBV5-1 and TRBJ1-5; weak D call: TRBD1 (6 bases). The CDR3 is 13 residues long. With 4 bases removed from V and 8 bases from J, the gap between germline ends came to 13 bases. Germline V gives CDR1 SGHRS, CDR2 YFSETQ.

The chain combines TRBV5-1 with TRBJ2-2; D is uncertain. This CDR3 contains 13 residues. Trimming left V 3 bases short and J 3 bases short, with 6 bases between. The germline V gene has CDR1 SGHRS and CDR2 YFSETQ. CDR3 residues: CASSYDDTGELFF. The CDR3 coding sequence is TGCGCCAGCAGCTATGACGACACCGGGGAGCTGTTTTTT. The variable domain in full, completed from reference TRBV5-1 and TRBJ2-2, reads KAGVTQTPRYLIKTRGQQVTLSCSPISGHRSVSWYQQTPGQGLQFLFEYFSETQRNKGNFPGRFSGRQFSNSRSEMNVSTLELGDSALYLCASSYDDTGELFFGEGSRLTVL.

This clone has more than one count but fewer than ten. The V call is TRBV4-1, the J call TRBJ1-4; D gene uncertain. CDR1 and CDR2 from the germline V gene are MGHRA and YSYEKL. V was cut by 2 bases and J by 10 bases, with 8 bases left in between. CDR3 length equals 12 residues. In DNA, the CDR3 is TGCGCCAGCAGCCAACCCTGGGGAAAACTGTTTTTT. This encodes CASSQPWGKLFF.

The V gene is TRBV5-1, the J gene TRBJ2-7; D is ambiguous. The germline CDR1 and CDR2 sequences are SGHRS and YFSETQ. The germline V and J ends were trimmed by 0 bases and 2 bases, with 18 bases remaining between them. CDR3 length: 17 amino acids. This CDR3 is CASSLETGGRYPYEQYF. CDR3 bases: TGCGCCAGCAGCTTGGAAACGGGCGGACGATACCCCTACGAGCAGTACTTC.

The CDR3, as DNA: TGTGCCAGCAGCAAAGATATCGCCAAAAACATTCAGTACTTC. As protein: CASSKDIAKNIQYF. The rearrangement links TRBV28 to TRBJ2-4; D is unclear. CDR1 and CDR2 from the germline V gene are MDHEN and SYDVKM. With 6 bases removed from V and 1 base from J, the gap between germline ends came to 10 bases. This CDR3 is built from 14 residues. Full variable domain (rest looked up from reference TRBV28 and TRBJ2-4): DVKVTQSSRYLVKRTGEKVFLECVQDMDHENMFWYRQDPGLGLRLIYFSYDVKMKEKGDIPEGYSVSREKKERFSLILESASTNQTSMYLCASSKDIAKNIQYFGAGTRLSVL.

The CDR3 bases are TGCGCCAGCAGCTGGGCCACAGGGGCAACCTACTACGAGCAGTACTTC. Translation gives CASSWATGATYYEQYF. This chain uses TRBV5-1 with TRBJ2-7, with 7 positions matching TRBD1. The CDR3 is 16 amino acids. The V and J ends lost 3 bases and 3 bases, in that order; junction bases with no gene match: 12. In germline, CDR1 is SGHRS, CDR2 YFSETQ.

The J gene is TRBJ1-6, the V gene TRBV13; the match to TRBD1 covers 7 bases. This CDR3 contains 16 residues. Trimming cost V 4 bases and J 4 bases; bases outside gene matches: 7. The germline CDR1 and CDR2 sequences are PRHDT and FYEKMQ (reference sequence). DNA for the CDR3: TGTGCCAGCAGCTCAGGGCCGGGACAGTATAATTCACCCCTCCACTTT. Protein product: CASSSGPGQYNSPLHF.

The table lists this clone with a count of one. The rearrangement uses TRBV6-1 and TRBJ1-3; D possibly corresponds to TRBD1 (6 bases). The germline CDR1 and CDR2 sequences are MNHNS and SASEGT. V lost 6 bases to trimming and J lost 1 base, with 13 bases between them. This CDR3 is 15 amino acids long. The CDR3 protein is CASRRGHGSGNTIYF. CDR3 in DNA: TGTGCCAGCAGGAGGGGACACGGATCTGGAAACACCATATATTTT.

The V gene is TRBV29-1, the J gene TRBJ2-3; D not resolved. Germline V gene sequence: CDR1 SQVTM, CDR2 ANQGSEA. The CDR3 has 13 residues. Trimming stripped 3 bases from V and 0 bases from J, with 7 bases between. CDR3: CSVDEASTDTQYF. DNA of the CDR3: TGCAGCGTTGATGAAGCAAGCACAGATACGCAGTATTTT.

This clone was counted a single time. J is TRBJ1-6 and V is TRBV27; D unclear. The V and J ends lost 5 bases and 0 bases respectively, with 5 bases between them. Per germline, CDR1 MNHEY and CDR2 SMNVEV (reference sequence). The CDR3 runs 14 residues. This CDR3 is CASSPRSYNSPLHF. CDR3 coding DNA: TGTGCCAGCAGTCCGCGCTCCTATAATTCACCCCTCCACTTT.

This clone was observed a handful of times. V is TRBV5-6 and J is TRBJ1-1; a possible D gene is TRBD1 (5 bases). V was pared by 0 bases and J by 10 bases, with 19 bases between. This CDR3 is 15 amino acids long. Germline CDR1 reads SGHDT; CDR2 reads YYEEEE. The CDR3 DNA reads as TGTGCCAGCAGCTTGGGGGCAGGGTTTGTTCTTGTAGCTTTCTTT. Its protein is CASSLGAGFVLVAFF. The entire variable domain, with the rest obtained from reference TRBV5-6 and TRBJ1-1, is as follows: DAGVTQSPTHLIKTRGQQVTLRCSPKSGHDTVSWYQQALGQGPQFIFQYYEEEERQRGNFPDRFSGHQFPNYSSELNVNALLLGDSALYLCASSLGAGFVLVAFFGQGTRLTVV.

The chain recombines TRBV2 with TRBJ1-4; unclear D gene. CDR3 size: 13 residues. The V and J ends lost 6 bases and 0 bases respectively, with 5 bases between them. Germline CDR1 SNHLY, CDR2 FYNNEI. CDR3 in DNA: TGTGCCAGCAGCAGCGCAACTAATGAAAAACTGTTTTTT. This translates into CASSSATNEKLFF.

J is TRBJ2-1 and V is TRBV28, with TRBD2 matching over 8 bases. V dropped 0 bases and J dropped 2; count of bases not matched to a gene: 3. The CDR3 runs to 16 residues. From germline, CDR1 is MDHEN and CDR2 SYDVKM. The CDR3 DNA is TGTGCCAGCAGTTTATGGGTTAGCGGGACCTACAATGAGCAGTTCTTC. Translated: CASSLWVSGTYNEQFF.

J is TRBJ2-1 and V is TRBV5-1; TRBD1 agrees at 7 bases. CDR1 is SGHRS and CDR2 is YFSETQ in the germline V gene. J gave up 10 bases and V 4 bases, and 5 bases lay outside the gene matches. The CDR3 has 12 amino acids. The CDR3 here is CASSLQGSEQFF. CDR3 DNA: TGCGCCAGCAGCCTACAGGGGTCCGAGCAGTTCTTC.

This chain links TRBV10-3 with TRBJ1-1; maybe TRBD1 (5 bases). Germline V lookup: CDR1 ENHRY, CDR2 SYGVKD. V was pared by 6 bases and J by 1 base, with 9 bases between. The CDR3 runs 13 residues. CDR3 nucleotides: TGTGCCATCAGAATCGGGGGGAACACTGAAGCTTTCTTT. Its protein product is CAIRIGGNTEAFF.

This sequence joins TRBV5-1 and TRBJ2-3; D is perhaps TRBD1 (5 bases). V lost 1 base and J lost 2, with 11 bases in between. Germline CDR1 and CDR2: SGHRS and YFSETQ. This CDR3 is built from 15 residues. This chain's CDR3 is CASSLHGANTDTQYF. The CDR3 DNA is TGCGCCAGCAGCTTGCATGGGGCAAACACAGATACGCAGTATTTT.

The gene calls are TRBV6-1 and TRBJ1-6; no definite D call. CDR3 length: 15 residues. Germline V lookup: CDR1 MNHNS, CDR2 SASEGT. Trimming removed 7 bases at V and 13 bases at J, with 23 bases between. CDR3 in amino acids: CASNMGVGYNMPLHF. CDR3 coding DNA: TGTGCCAGCAACATGGGAGTGGGATATAATATGCCCCTCCACTTT.

This clone is a singleton in its sample. The chain recombines TRBV10-3 with TRBJ2-2; weak D call: TRBD1 (8 bases). Germline V gene sequence: CDR1 ENHRY, CDR2 SYGVKD. Trimming removed 7 bases at V and 6 bases at J, with 15 bases between. CDR3 length equals 14 residues. The CDR3 reads CAINDRGGAGELFF. In nucleotides, the CDR3 is TGTGCCATCAACGACAGGGGAGGGGCCGGGGAGCTGTTTTTT.

This chain links TRBV6-5 with TRBJ2-7; D possibly corresponds to TRBD2 (5 bases). Trimming took 3 bases from V and 1 from J, leaving 10 bases between them. Germline V CDR1 and CDR2: MNHEY, SVGAGI. This CDR3 contains 14 residues. The chain's CDR3 is CASSYREESYEQYF. The CDR3, as DNA: TGTGCCAGCAGTTATCGGGAAGAATCCTACGAGCAGTACTTC.